These 11 T cell receptor beta chains were sequenced from one sample in a study of shared clonotypes between healthy human individuals. This table comes from immunoSEQ multiplex PCR, and its TCRdb copy is limited to in-frame clones, with some not included. The sample records 180,000 or so clones, approximately 92% being singletons. Sequenced material: naive CD4+ T cells sorted from blood. The subset: CD45RA+ positively selected. All receptors come from a woman aged 25 to 39 in good health.

This sequence joins TRBV6-1 and TRBJ1-5; 9 bases agree with TRBD1. With V trimmed by 2 bases and J by 9 bases, 8 bases remained unmatched. The CDR3 has 15 amino acids. Germline lookup yields CDR1 MNHNS and CDR2 SASEGT. The CDR3 nucleotides read TGTGCCAGCAGTGAACCCGGGACAGGGATTTGGCCCCAGCATTTT. This codes for CASSEPGTGIWPQHF.

V and J are TRBV5-4 and TRBJ2-3; D is ambiguous. The CDR3 is 15 amino acids. Germline V gene lookup returns CDR1 SGHNT and CDR2 YYREEE (reference sequence). V lost 4 bases and J lost 1, with 13 bases in between. CDR3 region: CASSRIDGGTDTQYF. CDR3 nucleotides: TGTGCCAGCAGCAGAATCGACGGTGGCACAGATACGCAGTATTTT.

The chain joins TRBV5-4 to TRBJ1-5; 9 bases align to TRBD1. Germline assignment: CDR1 SGHNT and CDR2 YYREEE (reference sequence). The CDR3 is 14 residues long. Losses at the gene ends were 5 bases for V and 3 bases for J; bases not matched to a gene: 3. The CDR3 DNA sequence: TGTGCCAGCAGTCGGGACAGGGACAATCAGCCCCAGCATTTT. Protein product: CASSRDRDNQPQHF.

This clone was detected only once. The J gene is TRBJ2-7, the V gene TRBV5-1; 8 bases fit TRBD2. This CDR3 has 14 residues. CDR1 is SGHRS and CDR2 is YFSETQ in the germline V gene. Unmatched junction bases numbered 3, after V lost 2 bases and J lost 2 bases. CDR3 bases: TGCGCCAGCAGCTTAACTAGCGGTCCCTACGAGCAGTACTTC. Amino acid sequence: CASSLTSGPYEQYF.

The chain employs TRBV28 and TRBJ2-7; perhaps TRBD1 as D (5 bases). Trimming shortened V by 0 bases and J by 3 bases, and 12 bases separated the two germline ends. Germline V gene lookup returns CDR1 MDHEN and CDR2 SYDVKM. The CDR3 is 15 residues long. For the CDR3, the DNA is TGTGCCAGCAGTTTATGGGGTAGGACAAACTACGAGCAGTACTTC. Translating gives CASSLWGRTNYEQYF. Looking up the rest from reference TRBV28 and TRBJ2-7 gives the full variable domain: DVKVTQSSRYLVKRTGEKVFLECVQDMDHENMFWYRQDPGLGLRLIYFSYDVKMKEKGDIPEGYSVSREKKERFSLILESASTNQTSMYLCASSLWGRTNYEQYFGPGTRLTVT.

This chain joins TRBV10-3 and TRBJ1-1; 12 nucleotides line up with TRBD1. The CDR3 contains 17 residues. The trim removed 0 bases at V and 4 bases at J, leaving 6 bases unmatched. Germline V lookup: CDR1 ENHRY, CDR2 SYGVKD. The CDR3 sequence is CAISESGDRGLGTEAFF. The DNA for the CDR3 is TGTGCCATCAGTGAGTCTGGGGACAGGGGGCTGGGCACTGAAGCTTTCTTT.

The chain uses TRBV6-5 and TRBJ1-2; D unclear. The CDR3 extends over 14 amino acids. Trimming left V 6 bases short and J 2 bases short, with 13 bases between. Germline V gene data show CDR1 as MNHEY and CDR2 as SVGAGI. CDR3 nucleotides: TGTGCCAGCAGCCACCGACGGCAAAACTATGGCTACACCTTC. Amino acid sequence: CASSHRRQNYGYTF.

The chain joins TRBV20-1 to TRBJ1-1; D unresolved. V was shortened by 1 base and J by 11 bases, with 11 bases between the two germline ends. CDR1 is DFQATT and CDR2 is SNEGSKA in the germline V gene (reference sequence). The CDR3 length is 11 residues. The CDR3 here is CSARASRGAFF. The CDR3 DNA sequence: TGCAGTGCTAGAGCCTCAAGAGGGGCTTTCTTT.

The chain recombines TRBV28 with TRBJ2-7; 10 bases are shared with TRBD2. J was trimmed by 3 bases and V by 5 bases; bases with no gene match: 16. This CDR3 has 18 amino acids. Germline CDR1 is MDHEN and CDR2 is SYDVKM. CDR3 sequence: CASSRKTIRTSGVYEQYF. The CDR3 nucleotides read TGTGCCAGCAGTCGAAAGACTATACGGACTAGCGGAGTCTACGAGCAGTACTTC.

The chain recombines TRBV5-8 with TRBJ2-1; tentatively, D is TRBD2 (5 bases). This CDR3 has 18 amino acids. The germline gives CDR1 SGHTS, CDR2 YDEGEE. V was pared by 0 bases and J by 6 bases, with 22 bases between. The DNA for the CDR3 is TGTGCCAGCAGCTTGGGACTAATTCGACCCCTATTAGTCAATGAGCAGTTCTTC. It specifies CASSLGLIRPLLVNEQFF. Using reference TRBV5-8 and TRBJ2-1 for the parts outside the CDR3, the full variable domain is EAGVTQSPTHLIKTRGQQATLRCSPISGHTSVYWYQQALGLGLQFLLWYDEGEERNRGNFPPRFSGRQFPNYSSELNVNALELEDSALYLCASSLGLIRPLLVNEQFFGPGTRLTVL.

The chain uses TRBV7-9 and TRBJ2-7, with 12 bases aligning to TRBD2. J gave up 5 bases and V 2 bases, and 13 bases lay outside the gene matches. Germline V gene lookup returns CDR1 SEHNR and CDR2 FQNEAQ (reference sequence). The CDR3 is 18 residues long. The DNA for the CDR3 is TGTGCCAGCAGCTTAACCGGGAAGAAGCGACTAGCGGGAGACGAGCAGTACTTC. It codes for CASSLTGKKRLAGDEQYF.